This T cell receptor (beta chain) was profiled in a study of blood T cell repertoires in COVID-19. Across the study: Italy, Spain and the United States were the sources of the convalescent and acute COVID-19 samples. PBMCs, B-cell-depleted T cells, or T cells were the source of the cDNA or gDNA that made up the material.

The germline V gene has CDR1 SGHAT and CDR2 FQNNGV. V was clipped by 5 bases and J by 9 bases; unmatched bases: 11. CDR3 length equals 15 residues. TCRdb's table, derived via immunoSEQ multiplex PCR, lists solely in-frame clones and lacks some. The sample lists 110,000 to 150,000 clones; approximately 80% were seen once. The material sequenced was peripheral blood. This chain links TRBV11-2 with TRBJ1-4, with 8 nucleotides matching TRBD1. The sequence was obtained from a man aged 70 or older who had recovered from COVID-19. CDR3 nucleotide sequence: TGTGCCAGCAGCACACAGGGGGGGGATAGGAAAAAACTGTTTTTT. Protein product: CASSTQGGDRKKLFF.